A selection of T cell receptor beta chains follows, all from one sample in a study of T cells after posttransplantation cyclophosphamide. Data came from immunoSEQ multiplex PCR; TCRdb stores just in-frame clones and leaves some out. Singletons are absent from the sample, which has about 40,000 clones. Sequencing used PBMCs. All receptors derive from a man younger than 45 in good health and a related stem cell transplant donor. Each CDR3 is given with its conserved first and last residue. A D gene is named only where the DNA matches it firmly. Rows give clone size only sometimes, using once, few, many, or a class for an expanded clone.

d_call	j_call	clone_size	v_call	cdr3_nt	cdr3_aa
.	TRBJ1-1	many	TRBV11-2	TGTGCCAGCAGCCTAGGACAGACGAACACTGAAGCTTTCTTT	CASSLGQTNTEAFF
TRBD1	TRBJ2-1	many	TRBV6-1	TGTGCCAGCAACTTTCGGGACAGGGGCACCAATGAGCAGTTCTTC	CASNFRDRGTNEQFF
TRBD2	TRBJ2-1	many	TRBV10-1	TGCGCCAGCAGTGAGTCCATCCCACTAGCGAGGTGGTACAATGAGCAGTTCTTC	CASSESIPLARWYNEQFF
.	TRBJ1-5	.	TRBV5-8	TGTGCCAGCAGCTTGGTAGCAGGGTCTCATCAGCCCCAGCATTTT	CASSLVAGSHQPQHF
TRBD1	TRBJ1-3	many	TRBV19	TGTGCCAGTAGTTCGGACAGGGTGATTGGAAACACCATATATTTT	CASSSDRVIGNTIYF
.	TRBJ2-1	many	TRBV5-5	TGTGCCAGCAGCTTTAACGGTGGCAATGAGCAGTTCTTC	CASSFNGGNEQFF
TRBD1	TRBJ2-5	many	TRBV18	TGTGCCAGCTCACCCCTGGCAGGGGGCGCGAAAGAGACCCAGTACTTC	CASSPLAGGAKETQYF
.	TRBJ2-5	many	TRBV4-1	TGCGCCAGCAGCCGAACATCATATGGAGAGACCCAGTACTTC	CASSRTSYGETQYF
.	TRBJ1-3	many	TRBV28	TGTGCCAGCAGTTCATCTCGACTTGAAAGGGGAAACACCATATATTTT	CASSSSRLERGNTIYF
.	TRBJ2-2	many	TRBV19	TGTGCCATCTCAACCACTGCGAACACCGGGGAGCTGTTTTTT	CAISTTANTGELFF
.	TRBJ1-5	.	TRBV11-2	TGTGCCAGCAGCTTAGGGGCAGTTAGCAATCAGCCCCAGCATTTT	CASSLGAVSNQPQHF
TRBD2	TRBJ2-2	many	TRBV4-2	TGTGCCAGCAGCCAAGATGGCCTAGCGGGGGCCCTTCCGGGGACCGGGGAGCTGTTTTTT	CASSQDGLAGALPGTGELFF
.	TRBJ1-1	many	TRBV28	TGTGCCAGCAGTTTAAGCGGCGGGAACACTGAAGCTTTCTTT	CASSLSGGNTEAFF
.	TRBJ2-5	.	TRBV9	TGTGCCAGCAGCGTGGGGGGGGGCGAGGAAGAGACCCAGTACTTC	CASSVGGGEEETQYF
.	TRBJ2-5	medium-sized	TRBV4-1	TGCGCCAGCAGCAAGGACAGTCAAGAGACCCAGTACTTC	CASSKDSQETQYF
TRBD1	TRBJ1-5	.	TRBV28	TGTGCCAGCAGTGGATGGGGGACAGCTAGCAATCAGCCCCAGCATTTT	CASSGWGTASNQPQHF
.	TRBJ1-1	many	TRBV7-2	TGTGCCAGCAGCTTGGCCAGGGCGAACACTGAAGCTTTCTTT	CASSLARANTEAFF
.	TRBJ2-7	many	TRBV28	TGTGCCAGCCTAGGGGAAGCTAAGTACTTC	CASLGEAKYF
.	TRBJ1-4	many	TRBV4-2	TGTGCCAGCAGCCAAGAAATGACCCAGGCGGGCAATGAAAAACTGTTTTTT	CASSQEMTQAGNEKLFF
TRBD1	TRBJ1-6	many	TRBV7-9	TGTGCCAGCAGGGCGGACAGGGCAACCTCACCCCTCCACTTT	CASRADRATSPLHF
TRBD1	TRBJ2-1	many	TRBV19	TGTGCCAGTAGTATAGTGGGACAGGGGGCAGGGAATGAGCAGTTCTTC	CASSIVGQGAGNEQFF
.	TRBJ2-6	many	TRBV5-6	TGTGCCAGCAGCTTGGGTCACAGGGTGGAGTTCCTGACTTTC	CASSLGHRVEFLTF
.	TRBJ2-7	many	TRBV11-3	TGTGCCAGCAGCTTAGCGGGCGGGGGCGCCTACGAGCAGTACTTC	CASSLAGGGAYEQYF
.	TRBJ2-2	many	TRBV7-3	TGTGCCAGCAGCACCCGGACAGAGACGAACACCGGGGAGCTGTTTTTT	CASSTRTETNTGELFF
.	TRBJ2-2	.	TRBV4-3	TGCGCCAGCAGCCGAAGGGGGGGGCGAGACACCGGGGAGCTGTTTTTT	CASSRRGGRDTGELFF
.	TRBJ2-3	few	TRBV9	TGTGCCAGCAGCGTAGAAGGCGGGCCCGATACGCAGTATTTT	CASSVEGGPDTQYF
TRBD1	TRBJ2-7	many	TRBV28	TGTGCCAGCGGACCTCCGGGACAGATCTACTACGAGCAGTACTTC	CASGPPGQIYYEQYF
TRBD1	TRBJ1-1	many	TRBV9	TGTGCCAGCAGCATCCGAGGGGACAGTGAAGCTTTCTTT	CASSIRGDSEAFF
TRBD1	TRBJ1-5	many	TRBV19	TGTGCCAGTAGTATACCCGGACAGGGTACCCAGCCCCAGCATTTT	CASSIPGQGTQPQHF
.	TRBJ1-1	many	TRBV25-1	TGTGCCAGCAGTGGCCCCGGGGTTGGAACTGAAGCTTTCTTT	CASSGPGVGTEAFF
TRBD1	TRBJ1-6	many	TRBV11-2	TGTGCCAGCAGCCTCGACAGGGGTTCACCCCTCCACTTT	CASSLDRGSPLHF
.	TRBJ2-7	many	TRBV5-4	TGTGCCAGCAGCATCGTTGGACAGCCCTCTTCCTACGAGCAGTACTTC	CASSIVGQPSSYEQYF
.	TRBJ2-7	few	TRBV5-1	TGCGCCAGCAGCTCGAACAGAGCCTACGAGCAGTACTTC	CASSSNRAYEQYF
TRBD1	TRBJ2-3	few	TRBV7-2	TGTGCCAGCAGCCTCCGGGACAGGGCCCCGTATACGCAGTATTTT	CASSLRDRAPYTQYF
.	TRBJ2-5	.	TRBV7-6	TGTGCCAGCAGCTTACGTTTAGGGGGTGAGGAGACCCAGTACTTC	CASSLRLGGEETQYF
.	TRBJ1-1	many	TRBV5-5	TGTGCCAGCAGCTTGTATTGGAACACTGAAGCTTTCTTT	CASSLYWNTEAFF
.	TRBJ1-1	many	TRBV15	TGTGCCACCAGCAGAGGGCTAGAGAACACTGAAGCTTTCTTT	CATSRGLENTEAFF
.	TRBJ2-1	many	TRBV6-2/TRBV6-3	TGTGCCAGCAGTTACTTCCCAGGCCCGGGGAATGAGCAGTTCTTC	CASSYFPGPGNEQFF
TRBD1	TRBJ1-2	many	TRBV19	TGTGCCAGTAGTCCGGGACAGGGGCCAGCTAACTATGGCTACACCTTC	CASSPGQGPANYGYTF
.	TRBJ1-1	many	TRBV2	TGTGCCAGGAAGGCTGCAGGTCCTGTGACTGAAGCTTTCTTT	CARKAAGPVTEAFF
TRBD1	TRBJ2-7	few	TRBV29-1	TGCAGCGTTGAAGCGGGACAGGAGACCTACGAGCAGTACTTC	CSVEAGQETYEQYF
TRBD2	TRBJ2-2	many	TRBV6-5	TGTGCCAGCAGTTCACTAGCGGGGGCGCACACCGGGGAGCTGTTTTTT	CASSSLAGAHTGELFF
.	TRBJ2-3	few	TRBV20-1	TGCAGTGCAACAGGCACAGATACGCAGTATTTT	CSATGTDTQYF
.	TRBJ1-2	.	TRBV7-9	TGTGCCAGCAGCTTATCAGTGCTCTATGGCTACACCTTC	CASSLSVLYGYTF
.	TRBJ1-2	many	TRBV7-2	TGTGCCAGCAGCTTAGCCGTCACGAAGGGCTATGGCTACACCTTC	CASSLAVTKGYGYTF
.	TRBJ2-2	.	TRBV19	TGTGCCAGTAGTCCGACTGCGAACACCGGGGAGCTGTTTTTT	CASSPTANTGELFF
TRBD1	TRBJ1-6	many	TRBV12-3/TRBV12-4	TGTGCCAGTCAAGGACAGGGGAGGAATTCACCCCTCCACTTT	CASQGQGRNSPLHF
.	TRBJ2-2	few	TRBV12-3/TRBV12-4	TGTGCCAGCAGTTTACTCCGTTTCACCGGGGAGCTGTTTTTT	CASSLLRFTGELFF
TRBD1	TRBJ1-5	many	TRBV19	TGTGCCAGTAGTCTAAGACAGGGGGCGGGCAATCAGCCCCAGCATTTT	CASSLRQGAGNQPQHF
.	TRBJ2-1	many	TRBV7-3	TGTGCCAGCAGCCCAAGACTGGGGGGTATGGTTGAGCAGTTCTTC	CASSPRLGGMVEQFF
TRBD1	TRBJ2-2	many	TRBV2	TGTGCCAGCAGCGGGGACAGGGCCGTCGGGGAGCTGTTTTTT	CASSGDRAVGELFF
TRBD1	TRBJ1-6	many	TRBV4-1	TGCGCCAGCAGCCAAGAGGACAGGACCTCATCACCCCTCCACTTT	CASSQEDRTSSPLHF
TRBD1	TRBJ1-6	many	TRBV28	TGTGCCAGCAGTTTACCCACAGGGGGAAATTCACCCCTCCACTTT	CASSLPTGGNSPLHF